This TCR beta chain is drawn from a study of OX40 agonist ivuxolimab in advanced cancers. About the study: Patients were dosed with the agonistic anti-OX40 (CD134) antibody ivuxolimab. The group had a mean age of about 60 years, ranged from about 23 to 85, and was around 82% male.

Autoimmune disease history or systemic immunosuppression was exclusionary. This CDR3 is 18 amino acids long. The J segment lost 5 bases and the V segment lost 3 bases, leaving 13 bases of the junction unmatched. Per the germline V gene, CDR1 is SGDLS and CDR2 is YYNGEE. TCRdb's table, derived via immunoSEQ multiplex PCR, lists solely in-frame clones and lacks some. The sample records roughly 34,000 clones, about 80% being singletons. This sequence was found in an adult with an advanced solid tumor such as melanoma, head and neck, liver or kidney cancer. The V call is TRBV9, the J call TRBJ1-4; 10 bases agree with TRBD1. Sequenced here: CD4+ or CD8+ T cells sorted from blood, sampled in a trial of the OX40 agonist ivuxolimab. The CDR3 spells CASSADRDRGYENEKLFF. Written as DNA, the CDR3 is TGTGCCAGCAGCGCCGACCGGGACAGGGGTTATGAGAATGAAAAACTGTTTTTT.